This TCR beta chain was captured in a study of identical twins. Many counts were recorded for this clonotype. V lost 0 bases, J lost 2 bases, and 10 bases lay in between. This CDR3 is 15 amino acids long. Germline V gene data show CDR1 as SGDLS and CDR2 as YYNGEE. Carrying unique molecular identifiers, the cDNA also gained a universal primer site through template switching. TCRdb reprocessed the 5' RACE reads via MiXCR and lists one record per CDR3 protein. Among 1.5 million to 2 million distinct CDR3 sequences listed, more than 30% were seen once. The chain joins TRBV9 to TRBJ2-3, with a weak D call TRBD2 (6 bases). The TCR was taken from a newborn girl in good health. Sequencing used cord blood. DNA for the CDR3: TGTGCCAGCAGCGTAGGACTAGGATCCACAGATACGCAGTATTTT. This translates into CASSVGLGSTDTQYF.